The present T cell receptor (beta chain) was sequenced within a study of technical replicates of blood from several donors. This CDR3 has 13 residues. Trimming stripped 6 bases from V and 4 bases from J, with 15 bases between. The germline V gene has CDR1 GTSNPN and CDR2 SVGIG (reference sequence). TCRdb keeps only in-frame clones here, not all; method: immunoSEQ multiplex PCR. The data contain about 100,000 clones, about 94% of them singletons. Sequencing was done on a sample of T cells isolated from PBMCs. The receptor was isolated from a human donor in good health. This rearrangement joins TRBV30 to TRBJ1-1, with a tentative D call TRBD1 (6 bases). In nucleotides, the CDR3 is TGTGCCTGTATCACCTACAGGGCCACTGAAGCTTTCTTT. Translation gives CACITYRATEAFF.